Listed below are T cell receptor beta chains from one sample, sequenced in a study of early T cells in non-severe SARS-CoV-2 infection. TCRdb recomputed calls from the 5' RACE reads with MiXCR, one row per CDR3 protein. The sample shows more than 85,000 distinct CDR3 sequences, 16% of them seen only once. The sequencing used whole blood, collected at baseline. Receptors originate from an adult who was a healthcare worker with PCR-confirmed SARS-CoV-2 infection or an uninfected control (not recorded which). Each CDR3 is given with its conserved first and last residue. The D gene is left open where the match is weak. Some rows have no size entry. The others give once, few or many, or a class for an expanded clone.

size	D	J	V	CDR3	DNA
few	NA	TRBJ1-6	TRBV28	CASSASGLSSYNSPLHF	TGTGCCAGCAGCGCCAGTGGACTAAGCTCCTATAATTCACCCCTCCACTTT
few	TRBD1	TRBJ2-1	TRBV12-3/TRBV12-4	CASSLHQGAEDEQFF	TGTGCCAGCAGTTTACACCAGGGGGCGGAAGATGAGCAGTTCTTC
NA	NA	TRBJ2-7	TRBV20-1	CSALTMERAYEQYF	TGCAGTGCCCTGACAATGGAGCGGGCCTACGAGCAGTACTTC
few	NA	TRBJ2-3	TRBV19	CASRFRDTPTDTQYF	TGTGCCAGTAGATTCCGGGACACCCCCACAGATACGCAGTATTTT
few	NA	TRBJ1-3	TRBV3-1	CASSRTSGNTIYF	TGTGCCAGCAGCCGGACCTCTGGAAACACCATATATTTT
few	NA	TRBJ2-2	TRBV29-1	CSARGGGHQNTGELFF	TGCAGCGCCCGGGGTGGAGGGCACCAAAACACCGGGGAGCTGTTTTTT
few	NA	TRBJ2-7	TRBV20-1	CSASPGGPVYEQYF	TGCAGTGCATCCCCTGGAGGGCCAGTGTACGAGCAGTACTTC
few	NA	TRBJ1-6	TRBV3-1	CASGVRASYNSPLHF	TGTGCCAGCGGCGTTCGTGCCTCCTATAATTCACCCCTCCACTTT
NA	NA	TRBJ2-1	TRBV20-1	CSARNALHEQFF	TGCAGTGCTAGGAATGCCTTGCATGAGCAGTTCTTC
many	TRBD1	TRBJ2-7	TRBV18	CASSPGQNYEQYF	TGTGCCAGCTCACCGGGACAGAACTACGAGCAGTACTTC
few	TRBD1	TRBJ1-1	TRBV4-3	CASSQDRGNTEAFF	TGCGCCAGCAGCCAGGACAGGGGGAACACTGAAGCTTTCTTT